This paragraph covers one T cell receptor beta chain sequence. Its target is unknown. The CDR3 has 14 amino acids. Trimming removed 6 bases at V and 6 bases at J, with 18 bases between. The data stem from a study of blood T cells in healthy people across ages. General study results and limits: While age rose, TCR beta diversity per million T cells dropped in a roughly linear way.

A J-beta primer mix and a sample-barcoded 5' primer were used in a second PCR of roughly 6 to 12 cycles. MiXCR, applied by TCRdb to the 5' RACE reads, yields one record per CDR3 protein. Here the sample spans 800,000 to 900,000 distinct CDR3 sequences, 62% being singletons. Per individual sample, total RNA of at least 6 micrograms was extracted. The chain uses TRBV12-3 or TRBV12-4 and TRBJ2-7, with D possibly TRBD1 on 5 matching bases. The sequence was obtained from a man younger than 45 in good health. The sequenced sample was blood. The CDR3 spells CASSPHQGLGEQYF. CDR3 in DNA: TGTGCCAGCAGCCCACACCAGGGTCTCGGCGAGCAGTACTTC.